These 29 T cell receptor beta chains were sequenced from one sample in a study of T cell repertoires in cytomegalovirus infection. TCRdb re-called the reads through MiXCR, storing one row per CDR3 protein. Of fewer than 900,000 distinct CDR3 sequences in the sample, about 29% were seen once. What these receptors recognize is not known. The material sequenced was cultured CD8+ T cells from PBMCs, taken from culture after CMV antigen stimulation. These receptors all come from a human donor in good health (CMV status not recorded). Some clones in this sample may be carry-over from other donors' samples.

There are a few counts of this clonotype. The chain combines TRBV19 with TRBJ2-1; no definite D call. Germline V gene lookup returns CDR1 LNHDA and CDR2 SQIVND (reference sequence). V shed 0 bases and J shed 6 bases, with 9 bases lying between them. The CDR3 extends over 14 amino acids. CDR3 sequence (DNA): TGTGCCAGTAGTATAGAACGACGGATCAATGAGCAGTTCTTC. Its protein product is CASSIERRINEQFF.

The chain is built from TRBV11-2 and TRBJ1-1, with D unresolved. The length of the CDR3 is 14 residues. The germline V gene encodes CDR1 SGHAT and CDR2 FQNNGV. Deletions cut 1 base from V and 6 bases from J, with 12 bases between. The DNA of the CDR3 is TGTGCCAGCAGCTTAGTGTCCTCTTGGGCTGAAGCTTTCTTT. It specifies CASSLVSSWAEAFF.

Written as DNA, the CDR3 is TGTGCCAGCAGCTTAGCGCCAACCACAGATACGCAGTATTTT. It yields the protein CASSLAPTTDTQYF. The chain couples TRBV7-6 to TRBJ2-3; D is unresolved. Germline V gives CDR1 SGHVS, CDR2 FNYEAQ. This CDR3 is 14 amino acids long. The V end lost 0 bases, the J end lost 2 bases, and 6 bases lay between the germline ends.

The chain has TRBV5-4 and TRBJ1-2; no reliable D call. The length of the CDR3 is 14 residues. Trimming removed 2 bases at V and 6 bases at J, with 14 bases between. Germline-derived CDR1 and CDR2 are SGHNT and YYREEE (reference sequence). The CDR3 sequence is CASSLREGRDGYTF. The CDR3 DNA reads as TGTGCCAGCAGCTTAAGGGAGGGAAGGGATGGCTACACCTTC. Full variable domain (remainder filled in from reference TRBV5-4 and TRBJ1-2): ETGVTQSPTHLIKTRGQQVTLRCSSQSGHNTVSWYQQALGQGPQFIFQYYREEENGRGNFPPRFSGLQFPNYSSELNVNALELDDSALYLCASSLREGRDGYTFGSGTRLTVV.

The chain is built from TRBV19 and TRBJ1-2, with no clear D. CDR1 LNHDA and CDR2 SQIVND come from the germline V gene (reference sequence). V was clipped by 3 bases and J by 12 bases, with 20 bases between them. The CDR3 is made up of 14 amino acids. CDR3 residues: CASSIVGQAPVDTF. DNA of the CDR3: TGTGCCAGTAGTATTGTTGGTCAGGCCCCTGTGGACACCTTC.

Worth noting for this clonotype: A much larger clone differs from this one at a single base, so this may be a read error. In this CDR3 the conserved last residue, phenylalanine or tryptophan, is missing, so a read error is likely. Written as DNA, the CDR3 is TGTGCCAGCAGTTTCCGCACCGAACTTAGTCGCACAGATACGCAGTATTGT. It translates to CASSFRTELSRTDTQYC. The chain uses TRBV12-3 or TRBV12-4 and TRBJ2-3, with no clear D. This CDR3 has 17 amino acids. Trimming took off 3 bases at V and 1 base at J, with 17 bases between the two ends.

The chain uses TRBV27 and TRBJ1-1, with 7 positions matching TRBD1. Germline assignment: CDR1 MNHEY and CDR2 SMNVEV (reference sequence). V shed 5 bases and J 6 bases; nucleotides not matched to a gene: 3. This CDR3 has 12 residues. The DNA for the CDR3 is TGTGCCAGCAGTAACAGGGGATCTGAAGCTTTCTTT. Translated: CASSNRGSEAFF.

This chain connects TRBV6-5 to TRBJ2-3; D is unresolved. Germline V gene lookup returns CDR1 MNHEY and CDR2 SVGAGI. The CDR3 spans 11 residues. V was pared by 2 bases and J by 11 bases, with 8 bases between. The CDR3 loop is CASSYSRLQYF. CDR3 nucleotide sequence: TGTGCCAGCAGTTACAGCCGTTTGCAGTATTTT.

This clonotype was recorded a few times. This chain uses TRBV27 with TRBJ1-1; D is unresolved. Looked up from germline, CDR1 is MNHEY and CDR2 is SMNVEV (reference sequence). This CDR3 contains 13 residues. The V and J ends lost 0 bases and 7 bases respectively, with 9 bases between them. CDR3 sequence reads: CASSLSRANEAFF. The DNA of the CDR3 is TGTGCCAGCAGTTTATCTAGGGCGAATGAAGCTTTCTTT.

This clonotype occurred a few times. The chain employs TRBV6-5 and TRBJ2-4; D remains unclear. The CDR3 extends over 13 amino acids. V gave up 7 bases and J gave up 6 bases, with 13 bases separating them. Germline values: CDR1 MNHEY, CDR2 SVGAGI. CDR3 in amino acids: CASKTARRNIQYF. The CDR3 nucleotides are TGTGCCAGCAAGACCGCCCGGAGAAACATTCAGTACTTC.

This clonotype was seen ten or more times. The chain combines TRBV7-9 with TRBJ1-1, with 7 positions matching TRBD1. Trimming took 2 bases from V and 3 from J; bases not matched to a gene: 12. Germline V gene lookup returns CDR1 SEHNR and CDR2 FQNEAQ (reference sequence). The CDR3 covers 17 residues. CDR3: CASSLKLGGTWYTEAFF. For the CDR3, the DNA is TGTGCCAGCAGCTTAAAGTTAGGGGGCACTTGGTACACTGAAGCTTTCTTT.

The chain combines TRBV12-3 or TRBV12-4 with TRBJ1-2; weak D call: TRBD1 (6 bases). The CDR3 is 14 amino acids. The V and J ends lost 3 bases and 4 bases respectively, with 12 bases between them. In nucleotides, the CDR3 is TGTGCCAGCAGTTTGAGGACAGCCCTCTATGGCTACACCTTC. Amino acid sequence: CASSLRTALYGYTF.

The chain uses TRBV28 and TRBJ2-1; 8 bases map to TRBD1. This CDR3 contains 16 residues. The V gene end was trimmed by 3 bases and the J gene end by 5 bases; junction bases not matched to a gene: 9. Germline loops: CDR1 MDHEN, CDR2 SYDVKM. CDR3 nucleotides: TGTGCCAGCAGTTTGACAGGGGAGTTAATCAACAATGAGCAGTTCTTC. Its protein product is CASSLTGELINNEQFF.

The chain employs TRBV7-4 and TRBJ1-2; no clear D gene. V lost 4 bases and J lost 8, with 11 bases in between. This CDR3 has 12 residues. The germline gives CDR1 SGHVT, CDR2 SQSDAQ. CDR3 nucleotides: TGTGCCAGCAGCTCTACGGACCGGGGCTACACCTTC. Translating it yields CASSSTDRGYTF.

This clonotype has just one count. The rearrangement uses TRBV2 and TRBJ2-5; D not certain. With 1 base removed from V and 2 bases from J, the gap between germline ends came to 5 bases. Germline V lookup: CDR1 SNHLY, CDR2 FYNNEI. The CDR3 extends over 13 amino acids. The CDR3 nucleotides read TGTGCCAGCAGTGAAGGGTTTCAAGAGACCCAGTACTTC. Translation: CASSEGFQETQYF.

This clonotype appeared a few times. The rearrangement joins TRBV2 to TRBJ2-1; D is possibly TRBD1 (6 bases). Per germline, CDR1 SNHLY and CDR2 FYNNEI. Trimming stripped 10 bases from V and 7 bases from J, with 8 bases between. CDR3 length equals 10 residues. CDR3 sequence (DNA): TGTGCCACCAGGGGAAATGAGCAGTTCTTC. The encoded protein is CATRGNEQFF.

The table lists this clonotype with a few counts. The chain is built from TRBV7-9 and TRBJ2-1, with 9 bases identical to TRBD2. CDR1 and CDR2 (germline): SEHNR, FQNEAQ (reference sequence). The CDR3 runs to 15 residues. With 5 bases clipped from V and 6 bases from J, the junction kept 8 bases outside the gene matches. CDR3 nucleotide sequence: TGTGCCAGCAGCCTTAGCGGGGGCCCGGGCAATGAGCAGTTCTTC. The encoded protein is CASSLSGGPGNEQFF.

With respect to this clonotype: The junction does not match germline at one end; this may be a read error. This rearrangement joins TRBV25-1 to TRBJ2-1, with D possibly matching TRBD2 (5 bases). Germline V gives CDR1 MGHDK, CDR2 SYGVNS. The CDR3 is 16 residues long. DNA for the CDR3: TGTACCAGCAGTGATGAGGGAACCCCACCTTACAATGAGCAGTTCTTC. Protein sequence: CTSSDEGTPPYNEQFF. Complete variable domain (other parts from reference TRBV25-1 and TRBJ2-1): EADIYQTPRYLVIGTGKKITLECSQTMGHDKMYWYQQDPGMELHLIHYSYGVNSTEKGDLSSESTVSRIRTEHFPLTLESARPSHTSQYLCTSSDEGTPPYNEQFFGPGTRLTVL.

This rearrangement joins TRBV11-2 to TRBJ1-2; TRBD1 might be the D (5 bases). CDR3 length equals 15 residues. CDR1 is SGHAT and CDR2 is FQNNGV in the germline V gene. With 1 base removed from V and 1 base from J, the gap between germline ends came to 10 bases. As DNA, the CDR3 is TGTGCCAGCAGCTTAGTTCAGGGTCATAACTATGGCTACACCTTC. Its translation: CASSLVQGHNYGYTF. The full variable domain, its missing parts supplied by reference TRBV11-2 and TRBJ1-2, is EAGVAQSPRYKIIEKRQSVAFWCNPISGHATLYWYQQILGQGPKLLIQFQNNGVVDDSQLPKDRFSAERLKGVDSTLKIQPAKLEDSAVYLCASSLVQGHNYGYTFGSGTRLTVV.

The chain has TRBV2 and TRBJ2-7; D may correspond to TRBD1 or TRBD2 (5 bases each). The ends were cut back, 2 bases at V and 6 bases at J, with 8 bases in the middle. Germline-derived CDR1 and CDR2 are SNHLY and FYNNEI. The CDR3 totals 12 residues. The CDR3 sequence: CASSEMGREQYF. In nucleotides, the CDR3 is TGTGCCAGCAGTGAAATGGGACGCGAGCAGTACTTC. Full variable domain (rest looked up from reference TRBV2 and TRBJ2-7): EPEVTQTPSHQVTQMGQEVILRCVPISNHLYFYWYRQILGQKVEFLVSFYNNEISEKSEIFDDQFSVERPDGSNFTLKIRSTKLEDSAMYFCASSEMGREQYFGPGTRLTVT.

The CDR3 is CASSPPGLGAGELFF. DNA for the CDR3: TGTGCCAGCAGCCCCCCCGGACTAGGAGCCGGGGAGCTGTTTTTT. This chain links TRBV7-8 with TRBJ2-2, with 7 bases that match TRBD2. CDR3 size: 15 residues. The germline gives CDR1 SGHVS, CDR2 FQNEAQ. V lost 5 bases and J lost 6; bases outside the gene matches: 9. The entire variable domain, with the rest obtained from reference TRBV7-8 and TRBJ2-2, is as follows: GAGVSQSPRYKVAKRGQDVALRCDPISGHVSLFWYQQALGQGPEFLTYFQNEAQLDKSGLPSDRFFAERPEGSVSTLKIQRTQQEDSAVYLCASSPPGLGAGELFFGEGSRLTVL.

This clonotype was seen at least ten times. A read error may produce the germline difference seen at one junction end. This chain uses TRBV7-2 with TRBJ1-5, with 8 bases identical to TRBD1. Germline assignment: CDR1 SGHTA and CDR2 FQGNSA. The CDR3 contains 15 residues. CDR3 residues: CASSFGQGGNQPQHF. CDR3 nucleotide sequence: TGCGCCAGCAGCTTTGGACAGGGAGGCAATCAGCCCCAGCATTTT. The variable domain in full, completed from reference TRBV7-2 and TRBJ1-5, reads GAGVSQSPSNKVTEKGKDVELRCDPISGHTALYWYRQSLGQGLEFLIYFQGNSAPDKSGLPSDRFSAERTGGSVSTLTIQRTQQEDSAVYLCASSFGQGGNQPQHFGDGTRLSIL.

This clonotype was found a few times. The DNA of the CDR3 is TGCGCCAGCAGCTTCGTGACAGGGGATGGGGATACGCAGTATTTT. It translates to CASSFVTGDGDTQYF. V gene TRBV5-1 combines with J gene TRBJ2-3, with TRBD1 matching 8 bases. J was trimmed by 6 bases and V by 2 bases; bases with no gene match: 8. Germline lookup yields CDR1 SGHRS and CDR2 YFSETQ. There are 15 residues in the CDR3.

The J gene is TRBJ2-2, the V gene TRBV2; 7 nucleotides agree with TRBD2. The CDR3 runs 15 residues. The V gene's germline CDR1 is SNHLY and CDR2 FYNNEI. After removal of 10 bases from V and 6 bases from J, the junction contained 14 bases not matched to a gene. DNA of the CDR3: TGTGCCACCCTGTTTGGGGGGGGTCGAGCCGGGGAGCTGTTTTTT. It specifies CATLFGGGRAGELFF.

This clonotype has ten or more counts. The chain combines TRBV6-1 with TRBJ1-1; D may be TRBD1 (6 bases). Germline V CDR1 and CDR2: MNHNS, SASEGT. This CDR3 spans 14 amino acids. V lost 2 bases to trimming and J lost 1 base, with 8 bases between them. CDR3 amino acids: CASSEQGKNTEAFF. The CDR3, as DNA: TGTGCCAGCAGTGAACAGGGGAAGAACACTGAAGCTTTCTTT.

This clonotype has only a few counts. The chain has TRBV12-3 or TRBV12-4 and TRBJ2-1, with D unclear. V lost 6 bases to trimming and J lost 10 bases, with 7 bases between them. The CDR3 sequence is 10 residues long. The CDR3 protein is CASRTNEQFF. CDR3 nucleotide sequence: TGTGCCAGCAGAACAAACGAGCAGTTCTTC.

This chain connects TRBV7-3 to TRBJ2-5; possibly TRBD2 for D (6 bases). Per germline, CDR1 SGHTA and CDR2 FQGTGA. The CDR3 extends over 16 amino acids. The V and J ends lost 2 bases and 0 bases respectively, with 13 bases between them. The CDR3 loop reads CASSLGTQLYQETQYF. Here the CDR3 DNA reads TGTGCCAGCAGCTTAGGGACTCAACTGTACCAAGAGACCCAGTACTTC. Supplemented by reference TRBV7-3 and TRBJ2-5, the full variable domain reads GAGVSQTPSNKVTEKGKYVELRCDPISGHTALYWYRQSLGQGPEFLIYFQGTGAADDSGLPNDRFFAVRPEGSVSTLKIQRTERGDSAVYLCASSLGTQLYQETQYFGPGTRLLVL.

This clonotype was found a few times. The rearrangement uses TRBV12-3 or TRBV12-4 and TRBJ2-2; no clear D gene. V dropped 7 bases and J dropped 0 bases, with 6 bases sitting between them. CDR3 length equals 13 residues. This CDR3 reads CASNRPNTGELFF. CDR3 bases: TGTGCCAGCAATAGACCGAACACCGGGGAGCTGTTTTTT.

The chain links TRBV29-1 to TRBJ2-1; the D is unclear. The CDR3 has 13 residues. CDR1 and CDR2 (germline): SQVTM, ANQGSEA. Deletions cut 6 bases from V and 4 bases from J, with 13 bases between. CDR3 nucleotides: TGCAGCGTCGCAACTGACACGTACAATGAGCAGTTCTTC. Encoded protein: CSVATDTYNEQFF.